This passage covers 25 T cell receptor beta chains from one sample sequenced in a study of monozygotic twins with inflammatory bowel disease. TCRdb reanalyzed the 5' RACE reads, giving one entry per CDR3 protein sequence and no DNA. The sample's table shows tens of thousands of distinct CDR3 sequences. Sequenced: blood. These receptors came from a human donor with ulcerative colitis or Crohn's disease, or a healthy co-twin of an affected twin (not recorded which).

CDR3 region: CASTSSRVGGYTF. The chain uses TRBV25-1 and TRBJ1-2. The CDR3 covers 13 residues. The V gene's germline CDR1 is MGHDK and CDR2 SYGVNS.

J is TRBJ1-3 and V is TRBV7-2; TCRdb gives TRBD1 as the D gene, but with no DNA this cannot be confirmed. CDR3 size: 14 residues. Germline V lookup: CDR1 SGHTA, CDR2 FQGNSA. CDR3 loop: CASTQGHGGNTIYF.

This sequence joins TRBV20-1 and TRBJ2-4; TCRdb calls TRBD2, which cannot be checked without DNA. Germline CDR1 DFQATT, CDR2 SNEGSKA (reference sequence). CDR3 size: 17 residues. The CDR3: CSARGFPSGALKNIQYF.

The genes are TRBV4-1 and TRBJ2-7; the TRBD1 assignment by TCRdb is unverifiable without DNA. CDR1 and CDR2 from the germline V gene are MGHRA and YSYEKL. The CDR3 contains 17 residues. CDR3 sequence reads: CASSQVGLYRESYEQYF.

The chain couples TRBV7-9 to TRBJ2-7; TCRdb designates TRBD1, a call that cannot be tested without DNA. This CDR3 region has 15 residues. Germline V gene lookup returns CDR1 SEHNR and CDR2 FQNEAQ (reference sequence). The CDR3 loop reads CASSPSRDRSYEQYF.

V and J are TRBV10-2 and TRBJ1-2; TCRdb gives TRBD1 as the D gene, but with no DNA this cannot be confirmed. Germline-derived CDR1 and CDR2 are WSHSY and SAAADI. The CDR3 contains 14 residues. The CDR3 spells CASSAGPTNYGYTF.

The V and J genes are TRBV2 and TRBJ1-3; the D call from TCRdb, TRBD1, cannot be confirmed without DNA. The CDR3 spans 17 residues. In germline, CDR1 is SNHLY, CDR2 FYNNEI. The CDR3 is CASSEARRQGSRNTIYF.

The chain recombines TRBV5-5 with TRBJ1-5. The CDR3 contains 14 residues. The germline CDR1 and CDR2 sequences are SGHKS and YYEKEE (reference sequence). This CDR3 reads CASSPIGGNQPQHF.

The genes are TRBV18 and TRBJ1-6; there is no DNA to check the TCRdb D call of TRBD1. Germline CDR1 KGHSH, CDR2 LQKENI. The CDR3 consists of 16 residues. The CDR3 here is CASSPGQGAINSPLHF.

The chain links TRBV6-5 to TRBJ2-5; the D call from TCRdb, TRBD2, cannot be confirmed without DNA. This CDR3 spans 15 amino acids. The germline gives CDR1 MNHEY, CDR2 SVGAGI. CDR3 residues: CASSSTSTSGGTQYF.

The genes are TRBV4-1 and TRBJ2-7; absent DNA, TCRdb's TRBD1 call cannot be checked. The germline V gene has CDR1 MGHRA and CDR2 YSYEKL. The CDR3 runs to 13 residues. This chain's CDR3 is CASSHRTGYEQYF.

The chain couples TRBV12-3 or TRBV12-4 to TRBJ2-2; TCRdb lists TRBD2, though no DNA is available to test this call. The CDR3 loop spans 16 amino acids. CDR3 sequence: CASIPGAGGTAGELFF.

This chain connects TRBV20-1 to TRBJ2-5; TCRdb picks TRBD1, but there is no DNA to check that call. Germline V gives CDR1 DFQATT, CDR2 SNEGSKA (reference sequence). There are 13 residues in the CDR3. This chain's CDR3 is CSQRGGERETQYF.

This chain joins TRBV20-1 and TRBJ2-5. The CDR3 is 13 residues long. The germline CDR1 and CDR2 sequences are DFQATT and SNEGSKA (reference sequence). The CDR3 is CSAFHESPETQYF.

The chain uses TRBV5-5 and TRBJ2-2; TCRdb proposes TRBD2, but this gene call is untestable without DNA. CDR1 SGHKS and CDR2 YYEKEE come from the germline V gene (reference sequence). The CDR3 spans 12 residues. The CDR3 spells CASWRSAGELFF.

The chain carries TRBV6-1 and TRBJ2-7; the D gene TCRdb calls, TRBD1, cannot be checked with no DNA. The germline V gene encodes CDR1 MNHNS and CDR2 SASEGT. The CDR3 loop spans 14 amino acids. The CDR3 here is CASSEADSNYEQYF.

CDR3 sequence: CASTPDWDEQFF. The chain joins TRBV12-3 or TRBV12-4 to TRBJ2-1; TCRdb selects TRBD1, and the lack of DNA leaves this call unchecked. The CDR3 has 12 amino acids.

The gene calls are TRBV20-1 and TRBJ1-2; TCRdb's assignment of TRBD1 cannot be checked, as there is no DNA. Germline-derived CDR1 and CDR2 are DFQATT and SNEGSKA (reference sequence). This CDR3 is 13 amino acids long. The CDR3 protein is CSAGTGPNYGYTF.

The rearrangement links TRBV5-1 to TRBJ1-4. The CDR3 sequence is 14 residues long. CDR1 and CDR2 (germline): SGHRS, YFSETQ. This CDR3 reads CASSLTANTEKLFF.

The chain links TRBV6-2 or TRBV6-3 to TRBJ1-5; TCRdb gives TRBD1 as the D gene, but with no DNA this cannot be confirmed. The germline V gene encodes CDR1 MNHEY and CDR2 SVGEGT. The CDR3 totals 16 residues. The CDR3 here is CASSYSRQGGNQPQHF.

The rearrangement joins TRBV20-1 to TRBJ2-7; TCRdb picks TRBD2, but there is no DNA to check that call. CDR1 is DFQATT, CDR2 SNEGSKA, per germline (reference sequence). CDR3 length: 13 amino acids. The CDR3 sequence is CSAVRAGAYEQYF.

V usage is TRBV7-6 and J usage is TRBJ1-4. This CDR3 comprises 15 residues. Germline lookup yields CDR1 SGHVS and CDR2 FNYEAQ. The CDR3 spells CASSSLLGANEKLFF. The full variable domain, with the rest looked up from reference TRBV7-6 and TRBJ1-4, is GAGVSQSPRYKVTKRGQDVALRCDPISGHVSLYWYRQALGQGPEFLTYFNYEAQQDKSGLPNDRFSAERPEGSISTLTIQRTEQRDSAMYRCASSSLLGANEKLFFGSGTQLSVL.

The CDR3 loop is CASRAYGRSTGELFF. The chain has TRBV12-3 or TRBV12-4 and TRBJ2-2; TCRdb's D gene call, TRBD2, goes unchecked for lack of DNA. CDR3 length equals 15 residues.

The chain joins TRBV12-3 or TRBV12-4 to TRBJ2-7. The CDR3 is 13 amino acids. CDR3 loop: CASSRQETYEQYF.

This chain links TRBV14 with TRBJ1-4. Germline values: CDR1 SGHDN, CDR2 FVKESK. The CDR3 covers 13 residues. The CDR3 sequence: CASSRNLLDGLFF.